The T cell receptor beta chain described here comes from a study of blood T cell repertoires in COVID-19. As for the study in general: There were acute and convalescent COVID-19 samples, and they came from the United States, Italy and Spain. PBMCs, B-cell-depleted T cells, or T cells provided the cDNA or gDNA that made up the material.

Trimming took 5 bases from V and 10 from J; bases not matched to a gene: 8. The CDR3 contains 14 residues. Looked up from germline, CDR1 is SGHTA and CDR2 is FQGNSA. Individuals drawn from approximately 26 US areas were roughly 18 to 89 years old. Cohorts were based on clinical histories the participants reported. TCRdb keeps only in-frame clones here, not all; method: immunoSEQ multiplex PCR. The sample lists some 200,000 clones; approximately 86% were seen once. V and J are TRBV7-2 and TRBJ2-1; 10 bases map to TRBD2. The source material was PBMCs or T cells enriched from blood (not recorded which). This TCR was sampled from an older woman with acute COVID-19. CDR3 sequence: CASSVQRGGREQFF. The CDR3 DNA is TGTGCCAGCAGCGTTCAGCGGGGGGGGAGGGAGCAGTTCTTC.